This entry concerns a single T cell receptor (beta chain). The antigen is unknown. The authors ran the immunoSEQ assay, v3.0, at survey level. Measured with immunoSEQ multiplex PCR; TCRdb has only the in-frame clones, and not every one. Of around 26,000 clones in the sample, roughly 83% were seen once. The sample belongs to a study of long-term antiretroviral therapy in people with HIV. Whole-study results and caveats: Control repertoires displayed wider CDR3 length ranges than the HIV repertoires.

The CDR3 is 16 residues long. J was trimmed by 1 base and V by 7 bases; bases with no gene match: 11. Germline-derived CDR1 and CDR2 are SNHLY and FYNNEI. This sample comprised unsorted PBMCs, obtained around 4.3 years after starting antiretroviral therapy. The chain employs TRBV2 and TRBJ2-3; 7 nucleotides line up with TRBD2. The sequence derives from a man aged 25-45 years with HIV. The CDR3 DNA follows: TGTGCCAGCATCGACGGGGGGAAGTCTCGCACAGATACGCAGTATTTT. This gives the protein CASIDGGKSRTDTQYF.